These 29 T cell receptor beta chains originate from one sample sequenced in a study of blood T cells in healthy people across ages. Alongside a J-beta primer mix, a sample-barcoded 5' primer served in a second PCR lasting about 7 to 11 cycles. TCRdb ran MiXCR on the 5' RACE reads and lists one entry per CDR3 protein. This sample has hundreds of thousands of distinct CDR3 sequences, with 40% to 50% found just once. Sequenced material: blood. These receptor sequences come from a man between 60 and 70 years old in good health.

This clonotype appeared a single time. The rearrangement joins TRBV7-8 to TRBJ2-5, with D perhaps TRBD2 (6 bases). Trimming took 5 bases from V and 7 from J, leaving 20 bases between them. Germline assignment: CDR1 SGHVS and CDR2 FQNEAQ. The CDR3 has 15 amino acids. The CDR3 sequence: CASSAEPGVLGTQYF. DNA of the CDR3: TGTGCCAGCAGCGCGGAACCGGGGGTTTTGGGGACCCAGTACTTC.

This clonotype was counted only a few times. The V and J genes are TRBV5-1 and TRBJ2-5; D is perhaps TRBD1 (6 bases). The CDR3 covers 15 residues. Germline CDR1 SGHRS, CDR2 YFSETQ. The V and J ends lost 4 bases and 4 bases respectively, with 17 bases between them. CDR3 loop: CASSPPQGSRETQYF. The CDR3 nucleotides are TGCGCCAGCAGCCCTCCCCAGGGGTCTAGAGAGACCCAGTACTTC.

This clonotype occurred a few times. V usage is TRBV2 and J usage is TRBJ2-7; TRBD1 is a possible D gene (6 bases). Near its end, the DNA agrees better with TRBJ2-5, so the J call may be wrong. Per the germline V gene, CDR1 is SNHLY and CDR2 is FYNNEI. The CDR3 is 17 residues long. CDR3 protein: CASTKGTYRTVQETQYF. CDR3 nucleotide sequence: TGTGCCAGCACTAAGGGGACGTATAGGACAGTCCAAGAGACCCAGTACTTC.

The chain is built from TRBV9 and TRBJ2-1; D remains ambiguous. The J call is uncertain, as TRBJ2-7 better fits the DNA end. Per the germline V gene, CDR1 is SGDLS and CDR2 is YYNGEE. This CDR3 has 13 residues. The CDR3, as DNA: TGTGCCAGCAGCGTACGACCCGACAATGAGCAGTACTTC. This translates into CASSVRPDNEQYF.

In its sample, this clonotype was seen a few times. This rearrangement joins TRBV7-2 to TRBJ2-5, with D hard to call. The CDR3 has 15 amino acids. From germline, CDR1 is SGHTA and CDR2 FQGNSA. Trimming removed 1 base at V and 2 bases at J, with 11 bases between. The CDR3 loop reads CASSLVSLIQETQYF. The CDR3 DNA reads TGTGCCAGCAGCTTAGTTTCGCTTATACAAGAGACCCAGTACTTC.

V is TRBV10-3 and J is TRBJ1-1; D perhaps matches TRBD1 (5 bases). The CDR3 loop spans 14 amino acids. The V gene's germline CDR1 is ENHRY and CDR2 SYGVKD. Trimming left V 8 bases short and J 3 bases short, with 16 bases between. The DNA of the CDR3 is TGTGCCATCGGGGCAGCTACTGTCCACACTGAAGCTTTCTTT. Protein product: CAIGAATVHTEAFF.

The chain's CDR3 is CASRRTGLAGGPSQETQYF. In DNA, the CDR3 is TGTGCCAGCAGACGTACCGGACTAGCGGGGGGCCCATCGCAAGAGACCCAGTACTTC. The chain links TRBV27 to TRBJ2-5; 14 nucleotides align to TRBD2. This CDR3 comprises 19 residues. Trimming cost V 6 bases and J 2 bases; bases outside gene matches: 14. Germline assignment: CDR1 MNHEY and CDR2 SMNVEV (reference sequence).

The genes are TRBV6-1 and TRBJ1-2, with 8 bases matching TRBD1. CDR1 and CDR2 from the germline V gene are MNHNS and SASEGT. The CDR3 sequence is 14 residues long. V was clipped by 5 bases and J by 7 bases; unmatched bases: 9. The CDR3, as DNA: TGTGCCAGCAGTCTTCTTCGGACAGGGTCTGGCTACACCTTC. Amino acid sequence: CASSLLRTGSGYTF.

This clonotype was found a few times. This chain joins TRBV20-1 and TRBJ2-5; perhaps TRBD1 as D (6 bases). Between the trimmed V and J ends, which lost 7 bases and 0 bases, there was a span of 18 bases. The CDR3 runs to 15 residues. CDR1 is DFQATT and CDR2 is SNEGSKA in the germline V gene (reference sequence). The CDR3 loop reads CSGAPGTPNQETQYF. The CDR3 bases are TGCAGTGGGGCCCCCGGGACACCAAACCAAGAGACCCAGTACTTC.

This clonotype has just a few counts. Here the CDR3 reads CASSYYTGASETQYF. In DNA, the CDR3 is TGTGCCAGCAGTTACTACACGGGAGCCTCGGAGACCCAGTACTTC. V gene TRBV6-6 combines with J gene TRBJ2-5, with a possible D match to TRBD2 (6 bases). The V gene's germline CDR1 is MNHNY and CDR2 SVGAGI (reference sequence). V was cut by 1 base and J by 5 bases, with 14 bases left in between. The CDR3 is 15 residues long.

This clonotype was detected only a few times. The chain joins TRBV4-3 to TRBJ2-7, with 9 nucleotides matching TRBD2. The CDR3 sequence is 16 residues long. V lost 0 bases and J lost 4; bases outside the gene matches: 7. Germline CDR1 LGHNA, CDR2 YSLEER. DNA of the CDR3: TGCGCCAGCAGCCAAGAAGTCGGTCTAGCGGGGTACGAGCAGTACTTC. Protein: CASSQEVGLAGYEQYF.

The V gene is TRBV27, the J gene TRBJ2-1; the D gene could be TRBD1 or TRBD2 (7 bases each). The DNA end favors TRBJ2-7, so the J call may be wrong. CDR1 MNHEY and CDR2 SMNVEV come from the germline V gene (reference sequence). The length of the CDR3 is 14 residues. The CDR3 region is CASSFRGGYNEQYF. The CDR3 region has the DNA TGTGCCAGCAGTTTCAGGGGGGGCTACAATGAGCAGTACTTC.

Worth noting for this clonotype: It may be a read error: a sequence one base away is much more abundant. The chain is built from TRBV29-1 and TRBJ1-1, with D uncertain. CDR3 length equals 10 residues. Germline CDR1 SQVTM, CDR2 ANQGSEA. Trimming pared 6 bases from V and 1 base from J, leaving 3 bases between. CDR3 nucleotide sequence: TGCAGCGTGAAGAACACTGAAGCTTTCTTT. It is translated as CSVKNTEAFF.

The gene calls are TRBV6-2 or TRBV6-3 and TRBJ1-5; D is unresolved. The CDR3 has 12 amino acids. The V end was cut by 0 bases, the J end by 6 bases, with 3 bases between. CDR1 is MNHEY and CDR2 is SVGEGT in the germline V gene. DNA of the CDR3: TGTGCCAGCAGTTACTCTCCTCAGCCCCAGCATTTT. This codes for CASSYSPQPQHF.

This clonotype was observed a handful of times. J is TRBJ1-2 and V is TRBV7-2; 12 bases align to TRBD1. The CDR3 is 16 amino acids. The germline V gene has CDR1 SGHTA and CDR2 FQGNSA. J gave up 4 bases and V 1 base, and 4 bases lay outside the gene matches. The CDR3 region has the DNA TGTGCCAGCAGCTTAGGGGGGACAGGGGGCACCTATGGCTACACCTTC. It codes for CASSLGGTGGTYGYTF.

The chain recombines TRBV20-1 with TRBJ2-5, with D unclear. This CDR3 has 11 amino acids. V dropped 5 bases and J dropped 0 bases, with 4 bases sitting between them. Germline values: CDR1 DFQATT, CDR2 SNEGSKA (reference sequence). Here the CDR3 DNA reads TGCAGTGCTGTGAACCAAGAGACCCAGTACTTC. This gives the protein CSAVNQETQYF.

This clonotype was seen a handful of times. The rearrangement links TRBV18 to TRBJ2-3; 9 bases match TRBD2. Germline-derived CDR1 and CDR2 are KGHSH and LQKENI. The V segment lost 0 bases and the J segment 3 bases; nucleotides outside the gene matches: 7. This CDR3 comprises 17 residues. The CDR3 DNA follows: TGTGCCAGCTCACCACCTGGGAGCGGGGGGACGACAGATACGCAGTATTTT. As protein: CASSPPGSGGTTDTQYF.

The chain couples TRBV6-1 to TRBJ1-1; 9 nucleotides agree with TRBD1. The CDR3 sequence is 16 residues long. V was pared by 2 bases and J by 5 bases, with 9 bases of the junction left unmatched. CDR1 is MNHNS, CDR2 SASEGT, per germline. This chain's CDR3 is CASSEPYRGLETEAFF. CDR3 nucleotide sequence: TGTGCCAGCAGTGAACCTTACAGGGGGCTTGAGACTGAAGCTTTCTTT.

In DNA, the CDR3 is TGTGCCAGCAGCTTAGTTGGAAATCCTAACTATGGCTACACCTTC. Its translation is CASSLVGNPNYGYTF. The gene calls are TRBV7-2 and TRBJ1-2; D gene unclear. The CDR3 loop spans 15 amino acids. V was cut by 1 base and J by 0 bases, with 9 bases left in between. CDR1 SGHTA and CDR2 FQGNSA come from the germline V gene.

This clonotype was detected only a few times. V gene TRBV6-7 combines with J gene TRBJ2-6; D possibly corresponds to TRBD1 (6 bases). TRBV6-7 is flagged as an ORF with uncertain function. The CDR3 has 18 amino acids. The germline V and J ends were trimmed by 2 bases and 2 bases, with 16 bases remaining between them. The CDR3 region is CASSYPYRDTTGANVLTF. In nucleotides, the CDR3 is TGTGCCAGCAGTTACCCCTACAGGGATACGACTGGGGCCAACGTCCTGACTTTC.

The J gene is TRBJ1-1, the V gene TRBV7-8; D is undetermined. Germline V gene lookup returns CDR1 SGHVS and CDR2 FQNEAQ. V was shortened by 1 base and J by 2 bases, with 8 bases between the two germline ends. The CDR3 has 14 amino acids. The CDR3 here is CASSLVSQNTEAFF. CDR3 bases: TGTGCCAGCAGCTTAGTTAGTCAAAACACTGAAGCTTTCTTT.

V gene TRBV24-1 combines with J gene TRBJ2-2, with D unclear. The CDR3 has 13 residues. Germline values: CDR1 KGHDR, CDR2 SFDVKD. V was shortened by 2 bases and J by 4 bases, with 4 bases between the two germline ends. CDR3 in amino acids: CATSDYSTGELFF. The DNA for the CDR3 is TGTGCCACCAGTGATTACAGCACCGGGGAGCTGTTTTTT.

The J gene is TRBJ1-5, the V gene TRBV2; perhaps TRBD1 as D (5 bases). Germline V lookup: CDR1 SNHLY, CDR2 FYNNEI. The germline V and J ends were trimmed by 7 bases and 3 bases, with 13 bases remaining between them. The CDR3 contains 14 residues. The CDR3 protein is CASTRDRNNQPQHF. As DNA, the CDR3 is TGTGCCAGCACCCGAGACAGAAACAATCAGCCCCAGCATTTT.

The chain joins TRBV12-3 or TRBV12-4 to TRBJ2-5, with no clear D. V gave up 5 bases and J gave up 11 bases, with 27 bases separating them. The CDR3 has 16 amino acids. CDR3 sequence: CASSQRAGGRYNEQYF. The CDR3 bases are TGTGCCAGCAGTCAAAGGGCAGGCGGACGTTACAATGAGCAGTACTTC.

This clonotype was observed a few times. The chain links TRBV6-6 to TRBJ2-2, with D unresolved. Germline loops: CDR1 MNHNY, CDR2 SVGAGI (reference sequence). The V end was cut by 6 bases, the J end by 2 bases, with 4 bases between. The CDR3 sequence is 12 residues long. The CDR3 here is CASRGNTGELFF. The DNA of the CDR3 is TGTGCCAGCAGAGGAAACACCGGGGAGCTGTTTTTT.

This chain uses TRBV18 with TRBJ2-7, with TRBD1 as a possible D gene (6 bases). CDR3 size: 15 residues. Between the trimmed V and J ends, which lost 6 bases and 4 bases, there was a span of 19 bases. CDR1 is KGHSH and CDR2 is LQKENI in the germline V gene. The CDR3: CASSQGTAVGYEQYF. The CDR3 nucleotides read TGTGCCAGCTCTCAGGGGACGGCCGTAGGATACGAGCAGTACTTC. The full variable domain, with the rest looked up from reference TRBV18 and TRBJ2-7, is NAGVMQNPRHLVRRRGQEARLRCSPMKGHSHVYWYRQLPEEGLKFMVYLQKENIIDESGMPKERFSAEFPKEGPSILRIQQVVRGDSAAYFCASSQGTAVGYEQYFGPGTRLTVT.

The rearrangement links TRBV20-1 to TRBJ1-6; TRBD1 matches at 9 bases. Germline V CDR1 and CDR2: DFQATT, SNEGSKA (reference sequence). The CDR3 length is 13 residues. V lost 7 bases to trimming and J lost 13 bases; unmatched junction nucleotides: 11. CDR3 bases: TGCAGTGGGCGACCGGGACAGGGAGGGCCCCTCCACTTT. It codes for CSGRPGQGGPLHF.

This clonotype occurred a few times. The V gene is TRBV5-6, the J gene TRBJ2-7; D remains ambiguous. Trimming removed 0 bases from V and 3 bases from J, with 10 bases in between. The CDR3 runs to 14 residues. CDR1 SGHDT and CDR2 YYEEEE come from the germline V gene. The CDR3 bases are TGTGCCAGCAGCTTGGGTCAGGCTATCTACGAGCAGTACTTC. Translated: CASSLGQAIYEQYF.

This clonotype occurred once. The chain recombines TRBV30 with TRBJ2-7, with TRBD1 as a possible D gene (6 bases). Germline V gene sequence: CDR1 GTSNPN, CDR2 SVGIG (reference sequence). The CDR3 has 14 amino acids. Between the trimmed V and J ends, which lost 3 bases and 2 bases, there was a span of 14 bases. CDR3 coding DNA: TGTGCCTGGAGGCCGCTTGGGGGCCCCTACGAGCAGTACTTC. As protein: CAWRPLGGPYEQYF.